These 2 T cell receptor beta chains originate from one sample sequenced in a study of OX40 agonist ivuxolimab in advanced cancers. Only in-frame clones appear in the TCRdb table, and some are missing; sequencing was by immunoSEQ multiplex PCR. The sample lists about 55,000 clones, about 90% occurring once. Source: CD4+ or CD8+ T cells sorted from blood, taken in a trial of the OX40 agonist ivuxolimab. The source is an adult with an advanced solid tumor such as melanoma, head and neck, liver or kidney cancer.

This chain links TRBV18 with TRBJ2-2; D not resolved. In germline, CDR1 is KGHSH, CDR2 LQKENI. Trimming removed 4 bases at V and 1 base at J, with 4 bases between. CDR3 size: 13 residues. Here the CDR3 DNA reads TGTGCCAGCTCACGCCAGAACACCGGGGAGCTGTTTTTT. Its protein product is CASSRQNTGELFF.

The chain employs TRBV5-4 and TRBJ1-2, with 8 bases fitting TRBD1. Germline V CDR1 and CDR2: SGHNT, YYREEE (reference sequence). Germline trimming cut 4 bases from V and 7 bases from J; bases unmatched to any gene: 6. CDR3 length: 13 amino acids. CDR3 residues: CASSAGQAGGYTF. DNA for the CDR3: TGTGCCAGCAGCGCGGGACAGGCAGGTGGCTACACCTTC.